The sample holds a few counts of the clone carrying this T cell receptor beta chain. The CDR3 sequence is 15 residues long. With 6 bases clipped from V and 3 bases from J, the junction kept 7 bases outside the gene matches. The germline CDR1 and CDR2 sequences are MNHNS and SASEGT. The data were taken from a study of identical twins. TCRdb passed the 5' RACE reads through MiXCR, listing each CDR3 protein once. The table records around 250,000 distinct CDR3 sequences, roughly 13% of them present only once. These same data were also listed under a study on yellow fever vaccine responses in identical twins.

The chain carries TRBV6-1 and TRBJ2-1, with 8 bases aligning to TRBD2. The clonotype comes from a woman under 30 in good health. The sample taken for sequencing was memory (CD45RO+) T cells sorted from blood. The CDR3 DNA reads as TGTGCCAGCAGAGAATCGGGAGGGTACTACAATGAGCAGTTCTTC. Translation: CASRESGGYYNEQFF.